Described below is a single T cell receptor (beta chain) sequence and its context. Its matching antigen is unknown. The PCR was carried out with 60 Vbeta primers and 13 Jbeta primers. Sequencing used immunoSEQ multiplex PCR; TCRdb keeps in-frame clones, though not all of them. Seen here are about 55,000 clones, about 57% observed once, and the top ten hold about 10%. The sample originates from a study of cytomegalovirus exposure and HLA in healthy donors. Notes on the study in general: Common viral pathogens were later found to be apparently linked to several of the most significant clusters. The study flagged some 170 TCR beta chains as cytomegalovirus-associated.

The J segment lost 8 bases and the V segment lost 0 bases, leaving 9 bases of the junction unmatched. From germline, CDR1 is LGHNA and CDR2 YNFKEQ. The CDR3 has 15 amino acids. Among the donors, all were healthy bone marrow donors. This donor's record omits CMV serostatus. The genes are TRBV4-2 and TRBJ1-2; 7 nucleotides align to TRBD1. The sequenced sample consisted of PBMCs. This receptor was obtained from a human donor in good health. The CDR3 DNA is TGTGCCAGCAGCCAAGATAGGGCAGGGGGTTGGGGCTACACCTTC. Its protein is CASSQDRAGGWGYTF.